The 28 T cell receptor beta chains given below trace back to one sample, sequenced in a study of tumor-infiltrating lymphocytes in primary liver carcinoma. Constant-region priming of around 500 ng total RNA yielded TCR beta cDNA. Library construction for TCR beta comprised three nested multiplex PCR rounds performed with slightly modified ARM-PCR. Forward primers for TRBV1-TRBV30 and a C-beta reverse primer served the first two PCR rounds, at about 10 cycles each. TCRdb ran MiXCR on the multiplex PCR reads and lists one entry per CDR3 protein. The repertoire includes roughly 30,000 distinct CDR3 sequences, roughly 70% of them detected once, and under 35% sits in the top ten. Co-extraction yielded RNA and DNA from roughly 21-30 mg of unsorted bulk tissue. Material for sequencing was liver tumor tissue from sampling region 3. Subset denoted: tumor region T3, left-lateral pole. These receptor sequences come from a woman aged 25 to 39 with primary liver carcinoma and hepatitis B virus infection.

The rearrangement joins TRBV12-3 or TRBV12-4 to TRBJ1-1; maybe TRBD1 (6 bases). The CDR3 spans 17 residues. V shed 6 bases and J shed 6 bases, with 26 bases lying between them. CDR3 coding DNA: TGTGCCAGCAGACAAGTCCCCAAGGGGAAGGGGGGGGCTGAAGCTTTCTTT. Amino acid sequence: CASRQVPKGKGGAEAFF.

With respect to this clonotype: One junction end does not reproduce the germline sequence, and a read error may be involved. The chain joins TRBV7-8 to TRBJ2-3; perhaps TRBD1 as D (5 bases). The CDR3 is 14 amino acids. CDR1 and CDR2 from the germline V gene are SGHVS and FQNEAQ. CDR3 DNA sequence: TGTGCCAGCAGGAAGGGGTTGGACACAGATACGCAATATTTT. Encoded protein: CASRKGLDTDTQYF.

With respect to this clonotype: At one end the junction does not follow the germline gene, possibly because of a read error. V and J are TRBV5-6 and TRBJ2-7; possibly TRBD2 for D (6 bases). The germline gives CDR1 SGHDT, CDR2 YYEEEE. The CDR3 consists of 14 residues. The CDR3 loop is CANSFGTGAFEQYF. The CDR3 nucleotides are TGTGCCAACAGCTTTGGGACTGGGGCCTTCGAGCAGTACTTC.

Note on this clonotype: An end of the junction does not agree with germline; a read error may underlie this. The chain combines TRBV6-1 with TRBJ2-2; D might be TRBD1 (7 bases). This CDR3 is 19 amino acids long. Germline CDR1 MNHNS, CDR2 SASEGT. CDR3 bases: TGTGCCAACAGTGAAACCCTTCCCGGGGGCGCCGCGAACACAGGGGAGCCGTTTTTT. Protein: CANSETLPGGAANTGEPFF.

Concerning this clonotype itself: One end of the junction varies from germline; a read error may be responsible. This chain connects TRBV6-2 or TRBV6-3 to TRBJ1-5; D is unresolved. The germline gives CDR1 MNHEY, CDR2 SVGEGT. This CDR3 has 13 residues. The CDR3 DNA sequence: TGTGCCAGCAATTACCGGGATGATCAGCCCCAGCATTTT. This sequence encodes CASNYRDDQPQHF.

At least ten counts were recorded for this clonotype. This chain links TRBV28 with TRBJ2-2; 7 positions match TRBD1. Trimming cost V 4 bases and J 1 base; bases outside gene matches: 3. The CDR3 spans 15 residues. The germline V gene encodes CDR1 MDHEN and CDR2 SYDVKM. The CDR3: CASSSRDRNTGELFF. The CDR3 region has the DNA TGTGCCAGCAGTTCCCGGGACAGGAACACCGGGGAGCTGTTTTTT.

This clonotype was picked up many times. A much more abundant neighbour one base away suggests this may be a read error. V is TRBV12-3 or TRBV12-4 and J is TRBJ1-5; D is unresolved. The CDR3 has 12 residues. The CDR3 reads CASSIAYQPQHF. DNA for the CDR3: TGTGCCAGCAGTATAGCATATCAGCCCCAGCATTTT.

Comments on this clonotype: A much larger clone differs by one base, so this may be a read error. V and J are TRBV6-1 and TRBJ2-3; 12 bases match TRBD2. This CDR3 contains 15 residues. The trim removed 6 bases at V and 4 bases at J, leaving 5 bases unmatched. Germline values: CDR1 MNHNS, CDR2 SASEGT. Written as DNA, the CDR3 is TGTGCCAGCAGCGAGACTAGCGGGAGTTCAGATACGCAGTATTTT. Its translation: CASSETSGSSDTQYF.

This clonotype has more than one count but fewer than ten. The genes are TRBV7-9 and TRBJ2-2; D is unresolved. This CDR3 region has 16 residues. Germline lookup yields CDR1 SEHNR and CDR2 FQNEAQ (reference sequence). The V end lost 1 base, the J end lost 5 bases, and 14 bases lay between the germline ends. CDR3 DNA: TGTGCCAGCAGCTTAGTTCTTCAGAGTTGGACCGGGGAGCTGTTTTTT. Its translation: CASSLVLQSWTGELFF.

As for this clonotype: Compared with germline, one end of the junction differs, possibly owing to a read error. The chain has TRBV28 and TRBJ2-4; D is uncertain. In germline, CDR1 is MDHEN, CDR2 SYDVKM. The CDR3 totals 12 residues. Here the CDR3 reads CASSFDKNIRYF. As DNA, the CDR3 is TGTGCCAGCAGTTTCGATAAGAACATTCGGTACTTC.

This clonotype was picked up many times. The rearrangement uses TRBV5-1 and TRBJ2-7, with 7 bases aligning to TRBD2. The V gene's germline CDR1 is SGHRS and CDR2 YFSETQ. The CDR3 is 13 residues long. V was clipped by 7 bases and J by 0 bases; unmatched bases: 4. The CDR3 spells CASGEGSSYEQYF. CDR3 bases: TGCGCCAGCGGGGAGGGGAGCTCCTACGAGCAGTACTTC.

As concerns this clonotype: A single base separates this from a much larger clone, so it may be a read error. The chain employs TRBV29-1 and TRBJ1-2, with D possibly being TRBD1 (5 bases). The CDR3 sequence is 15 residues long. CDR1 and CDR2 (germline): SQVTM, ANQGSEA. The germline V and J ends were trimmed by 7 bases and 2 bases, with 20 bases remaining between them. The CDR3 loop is CSAWDSGEPNYGYTF. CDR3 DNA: TGCAGCGCGTGGGACTCGGGAGAGCCAAACTATGGCTACACCTTC.

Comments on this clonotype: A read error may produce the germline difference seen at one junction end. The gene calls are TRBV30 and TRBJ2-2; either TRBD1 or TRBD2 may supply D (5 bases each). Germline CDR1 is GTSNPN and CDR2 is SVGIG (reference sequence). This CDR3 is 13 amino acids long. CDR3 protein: CAWSVGRSWELLF. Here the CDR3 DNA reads TGTGCCTGGAGTGTGGGGCGCAGCTGGGAGCTGTTATTT.

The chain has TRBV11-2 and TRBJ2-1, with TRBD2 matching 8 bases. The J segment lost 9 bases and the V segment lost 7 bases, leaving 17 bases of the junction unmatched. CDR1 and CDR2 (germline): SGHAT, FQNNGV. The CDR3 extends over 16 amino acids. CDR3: CASNLDIGLAIGEQFF. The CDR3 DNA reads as TGTGCCAGCAACTTGGATATCGGACTAGCCATAGGTGAGCAGTTCTTC.

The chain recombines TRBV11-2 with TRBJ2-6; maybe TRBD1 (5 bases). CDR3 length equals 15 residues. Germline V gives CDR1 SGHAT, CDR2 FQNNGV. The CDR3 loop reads CTNSLQASGANVLTF. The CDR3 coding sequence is TGTACCAACAGTCTACAGGCCTCTGGGGCCAACGTCCTGACTTTC.

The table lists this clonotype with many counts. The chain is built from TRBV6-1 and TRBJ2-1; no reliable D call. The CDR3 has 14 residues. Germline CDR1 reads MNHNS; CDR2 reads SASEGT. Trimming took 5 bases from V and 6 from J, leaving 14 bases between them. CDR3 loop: CASSRLGSLNEQFF. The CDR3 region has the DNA TGTGCCAGCAGTCGCCTAGGTTCGCTCAATGAGCAGTTCTTC.

The DNA for the CDR3 is TGTGCCAGCAGTTGGACTAGCGCGTCCTATGAGCAGTTCTTC. As protein: CASSWTSASYEQFF. This chain links TRBV6-5 with TRBJ2-1; 9 bases line up with TRBD2. The CDR3 contains 14 residues. The J segment lost 8 bases and the V segment lost 4 bases, leaving 6 bases of the junction unmatched. Germline V CDR1 and CDR2: MNHEY, SVGAGI.

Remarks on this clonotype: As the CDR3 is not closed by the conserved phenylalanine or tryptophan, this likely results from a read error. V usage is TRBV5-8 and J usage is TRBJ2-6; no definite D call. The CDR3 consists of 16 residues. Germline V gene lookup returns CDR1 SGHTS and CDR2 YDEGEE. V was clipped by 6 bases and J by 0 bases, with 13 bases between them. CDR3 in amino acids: CASTMTGSSGANVLTL. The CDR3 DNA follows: TGTGCCAGCACCATGACGGGCTCCTCTGGGGCCAACGTCCTGACTCTC.

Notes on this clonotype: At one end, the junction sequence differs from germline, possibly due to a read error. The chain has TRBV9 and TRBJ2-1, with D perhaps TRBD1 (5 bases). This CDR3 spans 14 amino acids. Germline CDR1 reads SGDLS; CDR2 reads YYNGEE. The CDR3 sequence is CVSSVGVGLDEQFF. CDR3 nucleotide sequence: TGTGTCAGCAGCGTAGGGGTGGGTTTGGATGAACAGTTCTTC. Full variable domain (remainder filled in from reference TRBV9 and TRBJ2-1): DSGVTQTPKHLITATGQRVTLRCSPRSGDLSVYWYQQSLDQGLQFLIQYYNGEERAKGNILERFSAQQFPDLHSELNLSSLELGDSALYFCVSSVGVGLDEQFFGPGTRLTVL.

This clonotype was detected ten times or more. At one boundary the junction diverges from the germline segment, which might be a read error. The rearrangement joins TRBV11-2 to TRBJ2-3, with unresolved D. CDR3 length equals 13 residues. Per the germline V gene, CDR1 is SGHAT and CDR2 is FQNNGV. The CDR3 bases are TGTGCCAGCAGCTCAAGATCAACAGATACGCTGTATTTT. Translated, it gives CASSSRSTDTLYF.

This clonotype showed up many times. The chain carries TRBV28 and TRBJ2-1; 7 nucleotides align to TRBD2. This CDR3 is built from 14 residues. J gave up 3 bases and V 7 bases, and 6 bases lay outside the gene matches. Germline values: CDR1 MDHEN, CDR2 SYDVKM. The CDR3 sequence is CASKSGTRYNEQFF. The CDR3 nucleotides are TGTGCCAGCAAGAGCGGGACCCGCTACAATGAGCAGTTCTTC.

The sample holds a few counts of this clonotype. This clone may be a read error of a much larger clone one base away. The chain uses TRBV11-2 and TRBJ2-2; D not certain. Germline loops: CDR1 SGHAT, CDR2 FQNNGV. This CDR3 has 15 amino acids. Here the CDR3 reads CASSWVGSFTRELFF. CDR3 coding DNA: TGTGCCAGCAGCTGGGTGGGGTCCTTCACCAGGGAGCTGTTTTTT.

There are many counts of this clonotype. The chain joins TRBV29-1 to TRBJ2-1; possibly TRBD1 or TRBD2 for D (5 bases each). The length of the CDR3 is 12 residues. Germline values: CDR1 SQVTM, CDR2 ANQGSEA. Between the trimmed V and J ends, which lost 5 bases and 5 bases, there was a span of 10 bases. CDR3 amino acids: CSVTGLNNEQFF. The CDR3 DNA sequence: TGCAGCGTTACGGGGCTTAACAATGAGCAGTTCTTC.

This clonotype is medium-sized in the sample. The CDR3 sequence is CASSWSGVEYTEAFF. The DNA of the CDR3 is TGTGCCAGCAGCTGGTCCGGGGTCGAGTACACTGAAGCTTTCTTT. The chain links TRBV5-4 to TRBJ1-1, with D uncertain. The V gene's germline CDR1 is SGHNT and CDR2 YYREEE (reference sequence). The CDR3 is 15 residues long. The V end lost 3 bases, the J end lost 3 bases, and 15 bases lay between the germline ends.

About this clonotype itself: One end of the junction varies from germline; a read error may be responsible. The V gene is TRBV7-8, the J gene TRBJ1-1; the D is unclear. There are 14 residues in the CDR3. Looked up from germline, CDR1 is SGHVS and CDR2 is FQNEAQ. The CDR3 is CTSTSGTANTEAFF. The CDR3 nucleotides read TGTACCAGCACCTCGGGAACCGCGAACACTGAAGCTTTCTTT.

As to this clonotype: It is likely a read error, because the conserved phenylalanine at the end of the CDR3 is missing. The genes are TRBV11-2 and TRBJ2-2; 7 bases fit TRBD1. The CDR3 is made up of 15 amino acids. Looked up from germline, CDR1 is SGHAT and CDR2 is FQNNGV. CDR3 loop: CVSSTTGQNTGELFY. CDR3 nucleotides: TGTGTCAGCAGTACGACAGGGCAGAACACCGGGGAGCTGTTTTAT.

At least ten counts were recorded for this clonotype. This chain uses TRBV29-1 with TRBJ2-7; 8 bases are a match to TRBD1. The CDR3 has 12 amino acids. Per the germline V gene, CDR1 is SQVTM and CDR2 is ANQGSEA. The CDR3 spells CRARTGTYEQYF. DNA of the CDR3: TGCCGCGCCAGGACAGGGACCTACGAGCAGTACTTC.

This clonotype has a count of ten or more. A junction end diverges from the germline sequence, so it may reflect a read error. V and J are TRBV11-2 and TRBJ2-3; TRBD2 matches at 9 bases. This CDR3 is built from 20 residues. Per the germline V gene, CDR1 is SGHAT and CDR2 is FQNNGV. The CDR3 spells CDSSLRGLAGLRVRTDTHYF. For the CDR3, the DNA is TGTGACAGCAGCTTAAGGGGCCTAGCGGGATTGAGAGTCCGCACAGATACGCACTATTTT.